A single sample is the source of the 26 T cell receptor beta chains below, sequenced in a study of HIV-infected patients and healthy controls. TCRdb reprocessed the 5' RACE reads via MiXCR and lists one record per CDR3 protein. The sample consists of roughly 70,000 distinct CDR3 sequences, approximately 16% of them appearing once. Sample: CD4+ T cells from blood. The receptors originated from a human donor in good health.

The sample holds many counts of this clonotype. This rearrangement joins TRBV6-2 or TRBV6-3 to TRBJ2-5; D could derive from TRBD1 or TRBD2 (6 bases each). V was cut by 2 bases and J by 2 bases, with 9 bases left in between. CDR1 and CDR2 (germline): MNHEY, SVGEGT. The CDR3 runs to 14 residues. CDR3 sequence reads: CASSYGGPQETQYF. DNA of the CDR3: TGTGCCAGCAGTTACGGGGGGCCTCAAGAGACCCAGTACTTC.

This chain joins TRBV14 and TRBJ1-6; 10 bases map to TRBD1. Germline-derived CDR1 and CDR2 are SGHDN and FVKESK. J lost 6 bases, V lost 4 bases, and 6 bases had no gene match. CDR3 size: 16 residues. CDR3: CASSPRTGGINSPLHF. The DNA for the CDR3 is TGTGCCAGCAGCCCACGGACAGGGGGGATTAATTCACCCCTCCACTTT.

This clonotype was recorded once. The rearrangement links TRBV6-5 to TRBJ1-4; tentative D call: TRBD1 (5 bases). Between the trimmed V and J ends, which lost 6 bases and 5 bases, there was a span of 16 bases. Germline assignment: CDR1 MNHEY and CDR2 SVGAGI. This CDR3 region has 15 residues. The CDR3 coding sequence is TGTGCCAGCAGCTACGCTACCGGGGCCAATGAAAAACTGTTTTTT. It encodes CASSYATGANEKLFF.

This clonotype was recorded at least ten times. This sequence joins TRBV29-1 and TRBJ1-2; tentatively, D is TRBD1 (5 bases). The V end was cut by 3 bases, the J end by 8 bases, with 13 bases between. The germline CDR1 and CDR2 sequences are SQVTM and ANQGSEA. This CDR3 is built from 12 residues. The CDR3 nucleotides are TGCAGCGTTGAGGGGACGGGGGGAGGCTACACCTTC. Amino acid sequence: CSVEGTGGGYTF.

This clonotype has only a few counts. The genes are TRBV12-3 or TRBV12-4 and TRBJ2-1, with D perhaps TRBD2 (5 bases). With 6 bases removed from V and 7 bases from J, the gap between germline ends came to 25 bases. The CDR3 sequence is 17 residues long. The CDR3 here is CASRFTDAFRGRNEQFF. The CDR3 DNA reads as TGTGCCAGCAGGTTCACAGATGCGTTTCGGGGTAGAAATGAGCAGTTCTTC.

This clonotype has more than one count but fewer than ten. This chain uses TRBV21-1 with TRBJ2-3; the DNA was not used to check the table's D call, TRBD1. TRBV21-1 represents a pseudogene. CDR3 length equals 13 residues. The CDR3: CASSNPSGDTQYF. The DNA of the CDR3 is TGTGCCAGCAGCAACCCCTCTGGAGATACGCAGTATTTT.

V usage is TRBV19 and J usage is TRBJ2-7; 13 bases map to TRBD2. J lost 4 bases, V lost 6 bases, and 0 bases had no gene match. This CDR3 contains 13 residues. Germline V CDR1 and CDR2: LNHDA, SQIVND (reference sequence). This CDR3 reads CASRGLAGYEQYF. CDR3 DNA: TGTGCCAGTAGGGGACTAGCGGGGTACGAGCAGTACTTC.

The rearrangement uses TRBV7-2 and TRBJ2-1; TRBD1 or TRBD2 may be the D gene (6 bases each). The CDR3 consists of 16 residues. Trimming removed 0 bases at V and 9 bases at J, with 18 bases between. Germline V gene sequence: CDR1 SGHTA, CDR2 FQGNSA. The chain's CDR3 is CASSLALAGAGSEQFF. Here the CDR3 DNA reads TGTGCCAGCAGCTTAGCGCTGGCAGGGGCCGGGAGTGAGCAGTTCTTC. Full variable domain (rest looked up from reference TRBV7-2 and TRBJ2-1): GAGVSQSPSNKVTEKGKDVELRCDPISGHTALYWYRQSLGQGLEFLIYFQGNSAPDKSGLPSDRFSAERTGGSVSTLTIQRTQQEDSAVYLCASSLALAGAGSEQFFGPGTRLTVL.

This clonotype has just a few counts. This chain links TRBV29-1 with TRBJ2-3, with D unclear. This CDR3 has 14 residues. CDR1 and CDR2 from the germline V gene are SQVTM and ANQGSEA. Trimming shortened V by 7 bases and J by 2 bases, and 16 bases separated the two germline ends. The CDR3 nucleotides read TGCAGCGGCCATCTCCTGCGTCTCACAGATACGCAGTATTTT. The encoded protein is CSGHLLRLTDTQYF.

This clonotype has only a few counts. One end of the junction does not line up with germline, which may come from a read error. The J gene is TRBJ2-7, the V gene TRBV20-1; 7 bases map to TRBD2. The CDR3 has 10 residues. The germline V gene encodes CDR1 DFQATT and CDR2 SNEGSKA (reference sequence). The CDR3 sequence is CSEGWRETLF. CDR3 coding DNA: TGCAGTGAGGGGTGGCGGGAGACACTTTTC.

This clonotype was counted ten times or more. J is TRBJ1-5 and V is TRBV28, with 8 bases matching TRBD1. This CDR3 is 14 amino acids long. In germline, CDR1 is MDHEN, CDR2 SYDVKM. Trimming at V came to 8 bases and at J to 9 bases, leaving 12 bases not matched to a gene. This CDR3 is CASWDRRTIRPQHF. The CDR3 nucleotides are TGTGCCAGCTGGGACAGGCGCACAATCCGGCCCCAGCATTTT.

This clonotype was recorded at least ten times. This chain connects TRBV6-2 or TRBV6-3 to TRBJ1-5; 7 positions agree with TRBD1. V shed 4 bases and J 2 bases; nucleotides not matched to a gene: 5. The CDR3 is 15 residues long. Per germline, CDR1 MNHEY and CDR2 SVGEGT. The CDR3 coding sequence is TGTGCCAGCAGTTTGGGAGGGGGCGGCAATCAGCCCCAGCATTTT. Translating it yields CASSLGGGGNQPQHF.

This clonotype was picked up many times. The chain is built from TRBV28 and TRBJ2-3; TRBD2 matches at 11 bases. The germline V gene has CDR1 MDHEN and CDR2 SYDVKM. Trimming cost V 4 bases and J 3 bases; bases outside gene matches: 6. CDR3 length equals 16 residues. The CDR3 spells CASSSSTSGGTDTQYF. The CDR3 DNA reads TGTGCCAGCAGTTCATCTACTAGCGGGGGTACAGATACGCAGTATTTT. Based on the CDR3 plus reference TRBV28 and TRBJ2-3, the full variable domain is DVKVTQSSRYLVKRTGEKVFLECVQDMDHENMFWYRQDPGLGLRLIYFSYDVKMKEKGDIPEGYSVSREKKERFSLILESASTNQTSMYLCASSSSTSGGTDTQYFGPGTRLTVL.

This clonotype came up a few times. J is TRBJ2-5 and V is TRBV19; 8 nucleotides line up with TRBD2. This CDR3 is built from 16 residues. The germline gives CDR1 LNHDA, CDR2 SQIVND (reference sequence). J lost 4 bases, V lost 2 bases, and 9 bases had no gene match. In DNA form, the CDR3 reads TGTGCCAGTAGTATACCCCTCGGGGGGGGCGCAGAGACCCAGTACTTC. It is translated as CASSIPLGGGAETQYF.

This clonotype has at least ten counts. The V gene is TRBV28, the J gene TRBJ1-5, with D uncertain. This CDR3 region has 12 residues. Germline CDR1 reads MDHEN; CDR2 reads SYDVKM. With 5 bases removed from V and 7 bases from J, the gap between germline ends came to 9 bases. CDR3 bases: TGTGCCAGCAGTCCCCCGGACCAGCCCCAGCATTTT. Translating it yields CASSPPDQPQHF. The whole variable domain, filled in from reference TRBV28 and TRBJ1-5, reads DVKVTQSSRYLVKRTGEKVFLECVQDMDHENMFWYRQDPGLGLRLIYFSYDVKMKEKGDIPEGYSVSREKKERFSLILESASTNQTSMYLCASSPPDQPQHFGDGTRLSIL.

J is TRBJ2-2 and V is TRBV6-5; 7 bases fit TRBD2. V dropped 4 bases and J dropped 5; count of bases not matched to a gene: 7. Germline assignment: CDR1 MNHEY and CDR2 SVGAGI. The CDR3 covers 15 residues. The DNA of the CDR3 is TGTGCCAGCAGTTCCTCGGGGGGTATTACCGGGGAGCTGTTTTTT. This translates into CASSSSGGITGELFF.

This clonotype showed up just a few times. The J gene is TRBJ2-1, the V gene TRBV7-2; no clear D. V was trimmed by 2 bases and J by 8 bases, leaving 1 base between them. The length of the CDR3 is 10 residues. Germline V CDR1 and CDR2: SGHTA, FQGNSA. The CDR3 sequence is CASSLYEQFF. The CDR3 nucleotides are TGTGCCAGCAGCTTATATGAGCAGTTCTTC.

This clonotype was detected only a few times. The chain has TRBV14 and TRBJ2-5, with D hard to call. The V gene's germline CDR1 is SGHDN and CDR2 FVKESK. The CDR3 is 13 amino acids. V lost 1 base to trimming and J lost 5 bases, with 8 bases between them. CDR3 nucleotides: TGTGCCAGCAGCCAAGGGGCGATTGAGACCCAGTACTTC. As protein: CASSQGAIETQYF. The full variable domain, in which reference TRBV14 and TRBJ2-5 provide the parts outside the CDR3, is EAGVTQFPSHSVIEKGQTVTLRCDPISGHDNLYWYRRVMGKEIKFLLHFVKESKQDESGMPNNRFLAERTGGTYSTLKVQPAELEDSGVYFCASSQGAIETQYFGPGTRLLVL.

This clonotype was detected many times. The chain recombines TRBV9 with TRBJ1-1; no clear D gene. V was shortened by 0 bases and J by 0 bases, with 9 bases between the two germline ends. This CDR3 has 15 residues. CDR1 and CDR2 from the germline V gene are SGDLS and YYNGEE. The DNA for the CDR3 is TGTGCCAGCAGCGTAGGAGGCAGCATGAACACTGAAGCTTTCTTT. This codes for CASSVGGSMNTEAFF.

On this clonotype: The junction departs from the called germline gene at one end, perhaps through a read error. This chain connects TRBV28 to TRBJ1-1; D gene ambiguous. The CDR3 is 15 amino acids. Per germline, CDR1 MDHEN and CDR2 SYDVKM. CDR3 nucleotide sequence: TGTGCCAGCAGTTTAATTGAATCCCTGAACACTGTAGCTTTCTTT. Protein product: CASSLIESLNTVAFF.

This clonotype was detected a few times. The chain carries TRBV29-1 and TRBJ2-3; D not resolved. V dropped 6 bases and J dropped 0 bases, with 13 bases sitting between them. The CDR3 is made up of 14 amino acids. The germline CDR1 and CDR2 sequences are SQVTM and ANQGSEA. Written as DNA, the CDR3 is TGCAGCGTAAAACTACAGACTAGCACAGATACGCAGTATTTT. It codes for CSVKLQTSTDTQYF.

J is TRBJ2-1 and V is TRBV20-1; D is unclear. Trimming left V 0 bases short and J 3 bases short, with 15 bases between. Germline V gives CDR1 DFQATT, CDR2 SNEGSKA (reference sequence). The CDR3 length is 16 residues. This chain's CDR3 is CSARESTGPNYNEQFF. CDR3 DNA: TGCAGTGCTAGAGAATCAACTGGGCCGAACTACAATGAGCAGTTCTTC.

The gene calls are TRBV5-1 and TRBJ2-7; weak D call: TRBD1 (6 bases). The CDR3 has 15 amino acids. Germline V gene lookup returns CDR1 SGHRS and CDR2 YFSETQ. V gave up 3 bases and J gave up 9 bases, with 22 bases separating them. CDR3 bases: TGCGCCAGCAGCTCAGAGCATCGTCAGGGGAAGGGGCAGTACTTC. This encodes CASSSEHRQGKGQYF.

This clonotype was seen a few times. The chain employs TRBV5-1 and TRBJ2-2, with no clear D. The CDR3 spans 16 residues. V shed 0 bases and J shed 7 bases, with 16 bases lying between them. Germline CDR1 and CDR2: SGHRS and YFSETQ. This chain's CDR3 is CASSLAGPKVGGELFF. The CDR3 nucleotides read TGCGCCAGCAGCTTGGCGGGCCCAAAGGTTGGCGGGGAGCTGTTTTTT.

The chain uses TRBV4-1 and TRBJ2-1, with D hard to call. V was cut by 1 base and J by 8 bases, with 9 bases left in between. The CDR3 is made up of 13 amino acids. Germline V CDR1 and CDR2: MGHRA, YSYEKL. CDR3 nucleotides: TGCGCCAGCAGCCAAGGTACTTCCCATGAGCAGTTCTTC. Its translation: CASSQGTSHEQFF.

The chain recombines TRBV19 with TRBJ2-1, with 10 positions matching TRBD1. The length of the CDR3 is 15 residues. V lost 3 bases and J lost 10; bases outside the gene matches: 9. Per germline, CDR1 LNHDA and CDR2 SQIVND (reference sequence). The CDR3 coding sequence is TGTGCCAGTAGTATTCCCGGGACAGGGGACTGGGAGCAGTTCTTC. Translation: CASSIPGTGDWEQFF.